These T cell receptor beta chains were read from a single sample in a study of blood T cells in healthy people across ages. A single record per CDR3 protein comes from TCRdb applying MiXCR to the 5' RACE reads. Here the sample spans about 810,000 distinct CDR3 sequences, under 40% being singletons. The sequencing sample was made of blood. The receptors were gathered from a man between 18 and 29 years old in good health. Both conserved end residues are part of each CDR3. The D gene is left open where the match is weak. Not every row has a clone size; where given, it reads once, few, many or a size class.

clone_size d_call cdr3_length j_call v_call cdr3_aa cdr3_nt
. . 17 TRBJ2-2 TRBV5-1 CASSLVTDSYNTGELFF TGCGCCAGCAGCTTGGTCACGGACAGCTATAACACCGGGGAGCTGTTTTTT
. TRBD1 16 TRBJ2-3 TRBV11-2 CASSLATGDRGVTQYF TGTGCCAGCAGCTTAGCGACGGGGGACAGGGGCGTTACGCAGTATTTT
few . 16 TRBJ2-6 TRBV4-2 CASSQDSARKSNVLTF TGTGCCAGCAGCCAAGACTCGGCTCGGAAGTCCAACGTCCTGACTTTC
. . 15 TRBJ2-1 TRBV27 CASTNKGGSYNEQFF TGTGCCAGCACTAATAAGGGGGGATCCTACAATGAGCAGTTCTTC
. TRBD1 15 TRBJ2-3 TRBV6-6 CASSYSTGETDTQYF TGTGCCAGCAGTTACTCGACAGGGGAGACAGATACGCAGTATTTT
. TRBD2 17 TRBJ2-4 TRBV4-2 CASSLGTSGDGKNIQYF TGTGCCAGCAGCCTGGGGACTAGCGGGGACGGCAAAAACATTCAGTACTTC
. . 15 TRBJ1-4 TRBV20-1 CSARDGQGSGEKLFF TGCAGTGCTAGAGATGGGCAGGGGTCGGGTGAAAAACTGTTTTTT
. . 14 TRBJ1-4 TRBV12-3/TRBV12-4 CASSRGDGSEKLFF TGTGCCAGCAGTAGGGGGGACGGAAGTGAAAAACTGTTTTTT
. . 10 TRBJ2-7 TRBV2 CASSNKEQYF TGTGCCAGTTCTAACAAAGAGCAGTACTTC
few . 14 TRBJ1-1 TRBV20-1 CSARLTGGDTEAFF TGCAGTGCTAGATTAACGGGGGGGGACACTGAAGCTTTCTTT
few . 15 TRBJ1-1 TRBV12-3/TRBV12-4 CASSLGGVGQTEAFF TGTGCCAGCAGCCTAGGTGGAGTAGGGCAGACTGAAGCTTTCTTT
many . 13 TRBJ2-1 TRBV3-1 CASSGGNYNEQFF TGTGCCAGCAGCGGGGGGAATTACAATGAGCAGTTCTTC
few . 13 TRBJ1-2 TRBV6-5 CASRPDVYYGYTF TGTGCCAGCAGACCCGACGTCTACTATGGCTACACCTTC
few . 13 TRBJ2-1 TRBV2 CASSTLLNREQFF TGTGCCAGCTCGACCCTCCTGAATCGTGAGCAGTTCTTC
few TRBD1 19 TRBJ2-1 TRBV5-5 CASSLGFGFQGQRYNEQFF TGTGCCAGCAGCTTGGGTTTCGGTTTCCAGGGACAGCGCTACAATGAGCAGTTCTTC
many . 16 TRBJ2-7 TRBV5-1 CASSLGLRDSSYEQYF TGCGCCAGCAGCTTGGGGTTACGAGACAGTTCCTACGAGCAGTACTTC
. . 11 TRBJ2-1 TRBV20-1 CNAGRGYEQFF TGCAATGCTGGGAGGGGGTATGAGCAGTTCTTC
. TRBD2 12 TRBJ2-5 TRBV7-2 CATGRAQETQYF TGTGCCACCGGGAGGGCACAAGAGACCCAGTACTTC
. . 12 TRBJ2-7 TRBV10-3 CAISRQSDEQYF TGTGCCATCAGCCGTCAGTCTGACGAGCAGTACTTC
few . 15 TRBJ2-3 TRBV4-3 CASSQDLQDSDTQYF TGCGCCAGCAGCCAAGATCTACAGGACTCAGATACGCAGTATTTT
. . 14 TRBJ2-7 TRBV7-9 CASSQDGSWNEQYF TGTGCCAGCAGCCAGGACGGGTCCTGGAACGAGCAGTACTTC
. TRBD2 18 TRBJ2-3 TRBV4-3 CASSHSKRTGGQGDTQYF TGCGCCAGCAGCCACTCAAAAAGGACGGGGGGGCAGGGAGATACGCAGTATTTT
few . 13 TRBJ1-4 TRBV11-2 CASSPGGKEKLFF TGTGCCAGCAGCCCGGGAGGGAAGGAAAAACTGTTTTTT
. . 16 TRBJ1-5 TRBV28 CASRPRLGGAVQLQHF TGTGCCAGCAGGCCGAGACTCGGGGGGGCCGTTCAGCTCCAGCATTTT
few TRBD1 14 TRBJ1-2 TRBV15 CATSRDKSGGGYTF TGTGCCACCAGCAGAGATAAGTCAGGGGGTGGCTACACCTTC
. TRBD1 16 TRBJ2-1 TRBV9 CASSVDGQGGFNEQFF TGTGCCAGCAGCGTAGACGGACAGGGAGGATTCAATGAGCAGTTCTTC
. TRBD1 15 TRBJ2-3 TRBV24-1 CATSDFTGGTDTQYF TGTGCCACCAGTGATTTTACAGGGGGCACAGATACGCAGTATTTT
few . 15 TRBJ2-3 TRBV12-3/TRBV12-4 CASSFGLRSTDTQYF TGTGCCAGCAGTTTTGGGCTCAGAAGCACAGATACGCAGTATTTT
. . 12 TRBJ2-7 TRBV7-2 CAGSPRGDEQYF TGTGCCGGCAGCCCTAGAGGAGATGAGCAGTACTTC
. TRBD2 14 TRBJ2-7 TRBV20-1 CSASPGGSAYEQYF TGCAGTGCTAGTCCGGGGGGGTCCGCCTACGAGCAGTACTTC
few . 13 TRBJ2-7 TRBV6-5 CASSNPGPYEQYF TGTGCCAGCTCAAACCCGGGGCCCTACGAGCAGTACTTC
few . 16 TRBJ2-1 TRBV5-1 CASSLGGHSPYNEQFF TGCGCCAGCAGCTTGGGGGGGCACTCACCCTACAATGAGCAGTTCTTC
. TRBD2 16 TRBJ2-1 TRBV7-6 CASSPGTSGDTNEQFF TGTGCCAGCAGTCCCGGGACTAGCGGGGATACCAATGAGCAGTTCTTC
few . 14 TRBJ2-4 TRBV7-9 CASSGNIAKNIQYF TGTGCCAGCAGCGGAAACATAGCCAAAAACATTCAGTACTTC
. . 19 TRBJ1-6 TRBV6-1 CASSNSANFRSSYNSPLHF TGTGCCAGCAGTAATTCAGCAAACTTCCGGAGCTCCTATAATTCACCCCTCCACTTT
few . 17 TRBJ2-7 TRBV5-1 CASSFGQRARGCYEQYF TGCGCCAGCAGCTTTGGGCAGAGAGCTCGCGGGTGCTACGAGCAGTACTTC
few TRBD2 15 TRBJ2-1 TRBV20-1 CSARVSSGSYNEQFF TGCAGTGCTAGGGTTTCTAGCGGCTCCTACAATGAGCAGTTCTTC
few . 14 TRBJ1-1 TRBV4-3 CASSQEMADTEAFF TGCGCCAGCAGCCAAGAAATGGCAGACACTGAAGCTTTCTTT
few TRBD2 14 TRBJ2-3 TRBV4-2 CASSLGTSSDTQYF TGTGCCAGCAGCCTGGGGACTAGCTCAGATACGCAGTATTTT
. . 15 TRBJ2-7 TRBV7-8 CASSLEGGITYEQYF TGTGCCAGCAGCTTAGAAGGTGGGATTACCTACGAGCAGTACTTC
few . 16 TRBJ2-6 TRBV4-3 CASSQTASSGANVLTF TGCGCCAGCAGCCAGACAGCCAGCTCTGGGGCCAACGTCCTGACTTTC
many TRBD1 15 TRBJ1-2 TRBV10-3 CAISSLGQGPYGYTF TGTGCCATCAGTTCCTTGGGACAGGGGCCCTATGGCTACACCTTC
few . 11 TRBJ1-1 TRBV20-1 CSAGMNTEAFF TGCAGTGCTGGCATGAACACTGAAGCTTTCTTT
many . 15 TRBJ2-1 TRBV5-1 CASSFVVAENNEQFF TGCGCCAGCAGCTTCGTGGTAGCAGAAAACAATGAGCAGTTCTTC
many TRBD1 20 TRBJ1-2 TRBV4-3 CASSQAFSGTGGFPDYGYTF TGCGCCAGCAGCCAAGCTTTCTCGGGGACAGGGGGCTTCCCAGACTATGGCTACACCTTC
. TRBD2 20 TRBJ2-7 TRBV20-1 CSAILGEVKSGRGVLYEQYF TGCAGTGCTATATTAGGAGAAGTCAAGAGCGGGAGGGGAGTTCTGTACGAGCAGTACTTC
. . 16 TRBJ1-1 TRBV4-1 CASSQDAGLVNTEAFF TGCGCCAGCAGCCAAGATGCGGGATTGGTGAACACTGAAGCTTTCTTT
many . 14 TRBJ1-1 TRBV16 CASSHGGLNTEAFF TGTGCCAGCAGCCACGGAGGGCTGAACACTGAAGCTTTCTTT
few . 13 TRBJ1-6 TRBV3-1 CASSPTPNSPLHF TGTGCCAGCAGTCCGACCCCTAATTCACCCCTCCACTTT
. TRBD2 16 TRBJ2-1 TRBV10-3 CAISMTSGGAYNEQFF TGTGCCATCAGTATGACTAGCGGGGGTGCCTACAATGAGCAGTTCTTC
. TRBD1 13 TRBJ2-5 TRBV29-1 CSVSTTGDETQYF TGCAGCGTCTCCACTACAGGGGACGAGACCCAGTACTTC
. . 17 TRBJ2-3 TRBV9 CASNGGGQGASTDTQYF TGTGCCAGCAACGGGGGGGGCCAGGGGGCTAGCACAGATACGCAGTATTTT
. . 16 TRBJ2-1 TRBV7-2 CASSSQTATSRDEQFF TGTGCCAGCAGTTCACAGACAGCCACCTCCCGCGATGAGCAGTTCTTC
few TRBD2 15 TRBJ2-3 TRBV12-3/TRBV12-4 CASSLSGGTTDTQYF TGTGCCAGCAGTTTAAGCGGGGGGACCACAGATACGCAGTATTTT
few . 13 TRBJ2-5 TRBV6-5 CASSPPGVETQYF TGTGCCAGCAGTCCTCCCGGTGTAGAGACCCAGTACTTC
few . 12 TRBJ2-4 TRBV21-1 CASSPPGDIQYF TGTGCCAGCAGCCCTCCGGGGGACATTCAGTACTTC
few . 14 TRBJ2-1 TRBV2 CASSSKGSYNEQFF TGTGCCAGCAGTAGTAAGGGCTCCTACAATGAGCAGTTCTTC
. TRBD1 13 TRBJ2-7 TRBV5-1 CASSLNRGQMQYF TGCGCCAGCAGCTTGAACAGGGGGCAAATGCAGTACTTC
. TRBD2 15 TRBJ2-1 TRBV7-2 CASSLTSGGKGTQFF TGTGCCAGCAGCTTAACTAGCGGGGGCAAGGGGACCCAGTTCTTC
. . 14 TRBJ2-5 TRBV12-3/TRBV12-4 CASSLLATQETQYF TGTGCCAGCAGTTTACTAGCGACCCAAGAGACCCAGTACTTC